The present T cell receptor beta chain was sequenced within a study of blood T cells in healthy people across ages. Study conclusions and caveats: Per-million-T-cell TCR beta diversity fell roughly linearly with age. Shifts in expanded clonotypes may have been confounded by donor CMV status, which was unknown.

A remark on this clonotype: Its antigen remains unknown.

It was with a sample-barcoded 5' primer and a J-beta primer mix that a second PCR of roughly 7 to 12 cycles was run. A template-switch adaptor that had 12 random nucleotides put a tag on each cDNA molecule. TCRdb ran MiXCR on the 5' RACE reads and lists one entry per CDR3 protein. Altogether 1.5 million to 2 million distinct CDR3 sequences are present, more than 35% being singletons, with the ten largest covering about 21%. V lost 0 bases, J lost 6 bases, and 11 bases lay in between. Germline CDR1 and CDR2: PRHDT and FYEKMQ (reference sequence). This CDR3 contains 14 residues. The sequence derives from a human donor in good health. V is TRBV13 and J is TRBJ1-1; D is undetermined. The specimen sequenced was blood. The CDR3 DNA is TGTGCCAGCAGCTTAGGCCGAGGGAATCCTGAAGCTTTCTTT. This encodes CASSLGRGNPEAFF.